The clone carrying this T cell receptor (beta chain) showed up just a few times. What it binds is not known. Germline V CDR1 and CDR2: SEHNR, FQNEAQ (reference sequence). This CDR3 region has 14 residues. The V gene end was trimmed by 5 bases and the J gene end by 11 bases; junction bases not matched to a gene: 12. This entry is derived from a study of cytomegalovirus exposure and HLA in healthy donors. Overall study context: One earlier analysis, a look at 180 million or so T cells, found around 110 million unique TCR beta sequences. Overall study findings and caveats: Rarity characterized most TCR sequences, yet some public TCRs appeared in many donors. The number of N-insertions in an Asian-associated ancestry cluster was reportedly below the roughly 670-donor mean in a later analysis.

PCR used 60 Vbeta primers and 13 Jbeta primers. Measured with immunoSEQ multiplex PCR; TCRdb has only the in-frame clones, and not every one. This sample has roughly 250,000 clones, with 75% to 85% found just once. The receptor was isolated from a girl aged 2-9 years in good health and CMV-seronegative. The chain employs TRBV7-9 and TRBJ1-1; 9 positions match TRBD1. The sequenced material came from PBMCs. The CDR3 nucleotides read TGTGCCAGCAGCCAGAATAGACAGGGGGTGGAGGCTTTCTTT. Protein sequence: CASSQNRQGVEAFF.